The 23 T cell receptor beta chains presented below share a single source sample, sequenced in a study of CD8 T cells in Susac syndrome. Random hexamers primed reverse transcription of about 0.5 to 1 ug RNA. One entry per CDR3 protein, called by TCRdb with MiXCR from the immunoSEQ multiplex PCR reads. This table holds some 190,000 distinct CDR3 sequences, approximately 95% found once. The sequenced material came from CD4+ T cells from PBMCs. The receptors shown here come from a human donor in good health.

The chain combines TRBV29-1 with TRBJ2-5, with 7 bases that match TRBD1. Germline-derived CDR1 and CDR2 are SQVTM and ANQGSEA. CDR3 size: 13 residues. The V segment lost 6 bases and the J segment 2 bases; nucleotides outside the gene matches: 6. The CDR3 DNA reads as TGCAGCGTCTCGACAGGGATACAAGAGACCCAGTACTTC. It yields the protein CSVSTGIQETQYF.

The rearrangement links TRBV20-1 to TRBJ1-5; 7 bases agree with TRBD1. There are 12 residues in the CDR3. CDR1 and CDR2 from the germline V gene are DFQATT and SNEGSKA (reference sequence). V shed 4 bases and J 7 bases; nucleotides not matched to a gene: 4. The CDR3 here is CSATGGRQPQHF. As DNA, the CDR3 is TGCAGTGCTACAGGGGGGAGACAGCCCCAGCATTTT.

The chain joins TRBV9 to TRBJ2-5, with 10 bases matching TRBD1. Germline V gene sequence: CDR1 SGDLS, CDR2 YYNGEE. Trimming at V came to 0 bases and at J to 2 bases, leaving 4 bases not matched to a gene. This CDR3 region has 16 residues. The CDR3 nucleotides are TGTGCCAGCAGCGTAGCTTGGGGACAGGGGCAAGAGACCCAGTACTTC. Translating gives CASSVAWGQGQETQYF.

As for this clonotype: The junction and the germline gene differ at one end; a read error may be behind it. The chain employs TRBV12-5 and TRBJ2-3; no clear D gene. CDR3 length: 11 amino acids. Germline values: CDR1 LGHNT, CDR2 FRNRAP. The CDR3 loop reads CASGVVDTQYF. CDR3 nucleotides: TGTGCTAGTGGTGTGGTAGATACGCAGTATTTT.

The V call is TRBV11-2, the J call TRBJ2-1, with TRBD2 matching 11 bases. Germline loops: CDR1 SGHAT, CDR2 FQNNGV. Germline trimming cut 1 base from V and 8 bases from J; bases unmatched to any gene: 7. The length of the CDR3 is 16 residues. This chain's CDR3 is CASSLGLAGGADEQFF. CDR3 coding DNA: TGTGCCAGCAGCTTAGGCCTAGCGGGAGGTGCGGATGAGCAGTTCTTC.

The V gene is TRBV5-4, the J gene TRBJ2-1, with TRBD2 matching over 15 bases. The CDR3 spans 16 residues. The germline CDR1 and CDR2 sequences are SGHNT and YYREEE (reference sequence). The V gene end was trimmed by 4 bases and the J gene end by 9 bases; junction bases not matched to a gene: 8. CDR3 DNA sequence: TGTGCCAGCAGCCCCGGGACTAGCGGGAGGAGGAGTGAGCAGTTCTTC. It yields the protein CASSPGTSGRRSEQFF.

This chain connects TRBV20-1 to TRBJ2-3; the D gene is possibly TRBD1 (6 bases). V lost 3 bases to trimming and J lost 0 bases, with 10 bases between them. The CDR3 is 14 residues long. Germline CDR1 DFQATT, CDR2 SNEGSKA (reference sequence). The CDR3 loop reads CSARVGASTDTQYF. The DNA of the CDR3 is TGCAGTGCTAGGGTGGGGGCTAGCACAGATACGCAGTATTTT.

V usage is TRBV2 and J usage is TRBJ1-2; D is unclear. The CDR3 totals 13 residues. Germline V gene data show CDR1 as SNHLY and CDR2 as FYNNEI. Trimming took 4 bases from V and 4 from J, leaving 10 bases between them. The CDR3 DNA reads TGTGCCAGCAGTGTGCAGGTTGGCTATGGCTACACCTTC. Translation: CASSVQVGYGYTF.

This clonotype was seen only a few times. The chain combines TRBV18 with TRBJ2-1; D might be TRBD2 (6 bases). The V gene's germline CDR1 is KGHSH and CDR2 LQKENI. The CDR3 is 14 amino acids. Deletions cut 3 bases from V and 3 bases from J, with 9 bases between. This CDR3 reads CASSPGTLYNEQFF. The CDR3 DNA sequence: TGTGCCAGCTCACCCGGGACTCTCTACAATGAGCAGTTCTTC.

This sequence joins TRBV20-1 and TRBJ2-5; 10 bases line up with TRBD1. This CDR3 spans 16 amino acids. Germline-derived CDR1 and CDR2 are DFQATT and SNEGSKA (reference sequence). With V trimmed by 3 bases and J by 4 bases, 11 bases remained unmatched. The CDR3 nucleotides read TGCAGTGCTAGTACCCAAGACAGGGGGCCGAGAGAGACCCAGTACTTC. It encodes CSASTQDRGPRETQYF.

The chain combines TRBV15 with TRBJ1-5, with D possibly being TRBD1 (5 bases). The length of the CDR3 is 18 residues. Trimming shortened V by 4 bases and J by 5 bases, and 24 bases separated the two germline ends. Germline assignment: CDR1 LNHNV and CDR2 YYDKDF (reference sequence). The DNA for the CDR3 is TGTGCCACCAGCACAGATTGGGTGTTAGGGGCGGAGGATCAGCCCCAGCATTTT. Protein sequence: CATSTDWVLGAEDQPQHF.

The chain recombines TRBV3-1 with TRBJ1-1; D not certain. The V gene's germline CDR1 is LGHDT and CDR2 YNNKEL (reference sequence). This CDR3 has 11 residues. CDR3 bases: TGTGCTTCCCAGACGGCTACTGAAGCTTTCTTT. Encoded protein: CASQTATEAFF.

V usage is TRBV11-2 and J usage is TRBJ2-3; D uncertain. Between the trimmed V and J ends, which lost 6 bases and 2 bases, there was a span of 18 bases. The CDR3 covers 16 residues. Per germline, CDR1 SGHAT and CDR2 FQNNGV. CDR3 sequence: CASSETTLSITDTQYF. The CDR3 nucleotides are TGTGCCAGCAGTGAAACGACACTCTCAATCACAGATACGCAGTATTTT.

V gene TRBV6-4 combines with J gene TRBJ2-3, with a weak D call TRBD2 (6 bases). Germline V gives CDR1 MRHNA, CDR2 SNTAGT. The germline V and J ends were trimmed by 0 bases and 4 bases, with 8 bases remaining between them. There are 14 residues in the CDR3. The chain's CDR3 is CASSDSSGADTQYF. CDR3 coding DNA: TGTGCCAGCAGTGACTCATCGGGGGCAGATACGCAGTATTTT.

The chain uses TRBV3-1 and TRBJ1-6; no firm D call. Trimming took 1 base from V and 6 from J, leaving 4 bases between them. Germline assignment: CDR1 LGHDT and CDR2 YNNKEL (reference sequence). This CDR3 contains 13 residues. The chain's CDR3 is CASSQVPNSPLHF. CDR3 DNA sequence: TGTGCCAGCAGCCAAGTGCCTAATTCACCCCTCCACTTT.

This chain connects TRBV29-1 to TRBJ2-2, with a weak D call TRBD1 (6 bases). The V gene lost 4 bases and the J gene lost 0 bases, with 9 bases spanning the gap. Germline values: CDR1 SQVTM, CDR2 ANQGSEA. This CDR3 is built from 14 residues. The CDR3 is CSVGQAANTGELFF. CDR3 sequence (DNA): TGCAGCGTTGGACAGGCAGCGAACACCGGGGAGCTGTTTTTT.

V is TRBV29-1 and J is TRBJ2-5, with D hard to call. The CDR3 length is 15 residues. The ends were cut back, 0 bases at V and 7 bases at J, with 18 bases in the middle. Germline V gene sequence: CDR1 SQVTM, CDR2 ANQGSEA. CDR3: CSVEDRVPPRGTQYF. The CDR3 DNA reads TGCAGCGTTGAAGATCGGGTCCCCCCGAGAGGGACCCAGTACTTC.

The rearrangement joins TRBV27 to TRBJ2-1; no definite D call. The germline CDR1 and CDR2 sequences are MNHEY and SMNVEV (reference sequence). The CDR3 contains 15 residues. With 3 bases removed from V and 3 bases from J, the gap between germline ends came to 12 bases. CDR3 loop: CASSFRVLDYNEQFF. The CDR3 nucleotides are TGTGCCAGCAGTTTCCGCGTGCTGGACTACAATGAGCAGTTCTTC.

The chain uses TRBV23-1 and TRBJ2-4, with TRBD2 identical over 7 bases. TRBV23-1 is marked as an open reading frame, function uncertain. The CDR3 totals 14 residues. V shed 6 bases, J shed 5 bases, and the junction held 7 bases outside the gene matches. For the CDR3, the DNA is TGCGCCAGCAGCCTGGGGGGGGAACAAAACATTCAGTACTTC. It yields the protein CASSLGGEQNIQYF.

The chain joins TRBV5-1 to TRBJ1-1; 8 bases map to TRBD1. Germline V gene data show CDR1 as SGHRS and CDR2 as YFSETQ. Trimming took 3 bases from V and 4 from J; bases not matched to a gene: 5. CDR3 size: 14 residues. The CDR3 DNA sequence: TGCGCCAGCAGCTCTAACGGACAGGGCACTGAAGCTTTCTTT. Protein: CASSSNGQGTEAFF.

The rearrangement joins TRBV18 to TRBJ2-7; 7 bases line up with TRBD1. This CDR3 is 13 amino acids long. Germline assignment: CDR1 KGHSH and CDR2 LQKENI. V gave up 3 bases and J gave up 6 bases; unmatched junction bases: 5. CDR3 sequence (DNA): TGTGCCAGCTCACCGGCCCGACAGGGCGAGCAGTACTTC. Its protein product is CASSPARQGEQYF.

This clonotype was detected once. The CDR3 bases are TGTGCCAGCAGCCAATCGGGGACTAACTATGGCTACACCTTC. Translated, it gives CASSQSGTNYGYTF. This sequence joins TRBV3-1 and TRBJ1-2; D is unresolved. CDR1 and CDR2 from the germline V gene are LGHDT and YNNKEL (reference sequence). This CDR3 has 14 amino acids. Trimming removed 2 bases from V and 0 bases from J, with 7 bases in between.

The chain is built from TRBV29-1 and TRBJ1-1; maybe TRBD1 (6 bases). Trimming removed 1 base from V and 10 bases from J, with 16 bases in between. The CDR3 has 13 residues. Germline V gene lookup returns CDR1 SQVTM and CDR2 ANQGSEA. CDR3 sequence: CSVEASGGRGAFF. CDR3 nucleotide sequence: TGCAGCGTTGAAGCGTCCGGGGGGCGAGGAGCTTTCTTT.